This T cell receptor beta chain was retrieved from a study of high-grade serous ovarian cancer treatment subgroups. Across the study: Mean per sample: around 14,000 reads, around 7,300 unique TCR beta rearrangements.

TCRdb's copy holds only in-frame clones and misses some; the assay was immunoSEQ multiplex PCR. The sample consists of some 33,000 clones, approximately 81% of them appearing once. Comment on this clone: Its specificity is not known.

The tumor samples were collected prior to definitive surgery or chemotherapy. V shed 3 bases, J shed 4 bases, and the junction held 9 bases outside the gene matches. This CDR3 is 16 amino acids long. From germline, CDR1 is SGDLS and CDR2 YYNGEE. Whole-study results and caveats: Same-patient tumor repertoires overlapped at about 0.11 to 0.8; different patients barely overlapped. Spatial context was lost because tumors were sequenced in bulk.

This chain connects TRBV9 to TRBJ2-2; 7 bases line up with TRBD1. Sequenced sample: tumor tissue. This sequence originates from a human donor with high-grade serous ovarian cancer. For the CDR3, the DNA is TGTGCCAGCAGCGCCCACAGGGGAAGAGGCACCGGGGAGCTGTTTTTT. Protein sequence: CASSAHRGRGTGELFF.